This TCR beta chain was observed in a study of vaccination effects on CD4 cells after COVID-19. V lost 3 bases and J lost 4, with 12 bases in between. The CDR3 loop spans 15 amino acids. Germline V lookup: CDR1 LNHDA, CDR2 SQIVND (reference sequence). Worth noting for this clone: Its antigen is currently unknown.

Study-wide findings and caveats: Marked clonal contraction of both clone types appeared late after vaccination.

Antigen-specific CD4+ T cells expanded by the ViraFEST assay with viral peptide pools were then sequenced. Following culture for around 9 days, CD4+ T cells were isolated. Vaccinees lacked prior SARS-CoV-2 infection and tested negative for nucleocapsid antibodies. Measured with immunoSEQ multiplex PCR; TCRdb has only the in-frame clones, and not every one. The sample has around 24,000 clones, about two thirds seen once. The chain employs TRBV19 and TRBJ2-2; D is possibly TRBD1 or TRBD2 (6 bases each). This sample comprised CD4+ T cells from PBMCs cultured with SARS-CoV-2 spike peptides, obtained before COVID-19 vaccination. This clonotype was sampled from a human donor who received a COVID-19 vaccine. Here the CDR3 reads CASSIGGGGTGELFF. The CDR3 bases are TGTGCCAGTAGTATTGGTGGAGGGGGCACCGGGGAGCTGTTTTTT.